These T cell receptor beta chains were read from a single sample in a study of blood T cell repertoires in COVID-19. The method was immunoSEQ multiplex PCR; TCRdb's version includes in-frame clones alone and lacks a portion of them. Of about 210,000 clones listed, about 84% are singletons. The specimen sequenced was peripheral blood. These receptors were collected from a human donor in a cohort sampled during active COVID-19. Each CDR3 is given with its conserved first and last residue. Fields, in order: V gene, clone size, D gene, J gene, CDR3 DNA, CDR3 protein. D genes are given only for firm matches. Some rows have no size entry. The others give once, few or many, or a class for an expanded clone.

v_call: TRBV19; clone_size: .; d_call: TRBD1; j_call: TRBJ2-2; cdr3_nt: TGTGCCACCAGGGGGTCGGGAACCACCGGGGAGCTGTTTTTT; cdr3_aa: CATRGSGTTGELFF
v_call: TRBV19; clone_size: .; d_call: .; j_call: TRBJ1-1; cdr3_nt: TGTGCCACAGGTGCAGGGATGAACACTGAAGCTTTCTTT; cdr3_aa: CATGAGMNTEAFF
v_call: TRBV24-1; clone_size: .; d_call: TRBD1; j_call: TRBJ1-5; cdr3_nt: TGTGCCACCAGTGAGGGGGACAGGGTAGGCAATCAGCCCCAGCATTTT; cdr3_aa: CATSEGDRVGNQPQHF
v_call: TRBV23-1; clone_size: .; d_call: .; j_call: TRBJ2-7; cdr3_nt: TGCGCCAGCAGTCAAAACACCTCCTACGAGCAGTACTTC; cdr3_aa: CASSQNTSYEQYF
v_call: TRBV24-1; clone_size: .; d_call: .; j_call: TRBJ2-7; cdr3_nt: TGTGCCACCAGTGATTATAACTCTCAATCCTACGAGCAGTACTTC; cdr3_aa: CATSDYNSQSYEQYF
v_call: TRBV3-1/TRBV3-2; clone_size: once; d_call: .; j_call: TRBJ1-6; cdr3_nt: TGTGCCAGCAGCCAAGCTAGTGGGGTAAGGGGAGGGTCCCTCCACTTT; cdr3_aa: CASSQASGVRGGSLHF
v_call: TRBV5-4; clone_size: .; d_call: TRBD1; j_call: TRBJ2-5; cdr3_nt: TGTGCCAGCAGCTCGAGACAGGGGGACCAAGAGACCCAGTACTTC; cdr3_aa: CASSSRQGDQETQYF
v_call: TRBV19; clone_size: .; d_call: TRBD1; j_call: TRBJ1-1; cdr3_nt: TGTGCCAGTAGCCCTGACAGGGTCGGCACTGAAGCTTTCTTT; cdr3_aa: CASSPDRVGTEAFF
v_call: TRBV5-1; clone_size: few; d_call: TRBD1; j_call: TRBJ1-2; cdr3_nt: TGCGCCAGCAGCCCACGGGGGACAGGGGAGGACTATGGCTACACCTTC; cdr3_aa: CASSPRGTGEDYGYTF
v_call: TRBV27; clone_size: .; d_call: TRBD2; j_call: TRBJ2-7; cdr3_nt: TGTGCCAGCAGTTCCACAGGGAGACATGGACTAGCGGGAGCCGGGTACGAGCAGTACTTC; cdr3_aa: CASSSTGRHGLAGAGYEQYF
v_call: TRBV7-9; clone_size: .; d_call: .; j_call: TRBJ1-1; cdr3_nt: TGTGCCAGCAGCACGCTCGGGGGGGGCGGAGGTGAAGCTTTCTTT; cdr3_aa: CASSTLGGGGGEAFF
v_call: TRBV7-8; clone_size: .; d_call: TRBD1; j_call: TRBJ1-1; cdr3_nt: TGTGCCAGCAGCTTAAGGCCCGTGACAGGGGGGAACACTGAAGCTTTCTTT; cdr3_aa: CASSLRPVTGGNTEAFF
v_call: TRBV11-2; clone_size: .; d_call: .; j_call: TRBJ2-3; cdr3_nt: TGTGCCAGCAGCTTGACAGGCCCCACAGATACGCAGTATTTT; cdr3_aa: CASSLTGPTDTQYF
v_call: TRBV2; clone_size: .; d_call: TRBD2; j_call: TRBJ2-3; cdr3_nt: TGTGCCAGCAGTCGACTAGCGGGAACCACAGATACGCAGTATTTT; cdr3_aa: CASSRLAGTTDTQYF
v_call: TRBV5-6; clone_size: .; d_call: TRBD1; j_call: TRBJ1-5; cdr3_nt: TGTGCCAGCAGCTACCGGACAGGGGGGTATCAGCCCCAGCATTTT; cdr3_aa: CASSYRTGGYQPQHF
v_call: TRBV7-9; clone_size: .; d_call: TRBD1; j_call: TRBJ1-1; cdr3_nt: TGTGCCAGCAGCTTAGTTGGGACAGGGGGTTGGAAGAGGACTGAAGCTTTCTTT; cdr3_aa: CASSLVGTGGWKRTEAFF
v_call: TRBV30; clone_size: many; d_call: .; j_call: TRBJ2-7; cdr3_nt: TGTGCCTGGAGTGTGGGCAGCTACTACGAGCAGTACTTC; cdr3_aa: CAWSVGSYYEQYF
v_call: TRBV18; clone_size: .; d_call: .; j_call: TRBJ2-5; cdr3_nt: TGTGCCAGCTCACCCCGTACGGGACTCGAAATCCAAGAGACCCAGTACTTC; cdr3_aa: CASSPRTGLEIQETQYF
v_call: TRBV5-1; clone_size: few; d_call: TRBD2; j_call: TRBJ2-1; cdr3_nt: TGCGCCAGCAGCCAAGGGACTAGCGGTTGGGAGCAGTTCTTC; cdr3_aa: CASSQGTSGWEQFF
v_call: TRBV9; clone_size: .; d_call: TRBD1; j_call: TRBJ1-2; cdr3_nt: TGTGCCAGCAGCCCCTGGACAGGGGCTAACTATGGCTACACCTTC; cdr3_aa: CASSPWTGANYGYTF
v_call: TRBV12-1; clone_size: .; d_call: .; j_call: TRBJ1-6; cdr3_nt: TGTGCCAGCACCCCGCGCCACACCCTCAGGTGGGATAATTCACCCCTCCACTTT; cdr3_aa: CASTPRHTLRWDNSPLHF
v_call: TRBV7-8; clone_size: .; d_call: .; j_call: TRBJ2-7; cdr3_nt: TGTGCCAGCAGCCAACAGGCCGTGCAGGAGCAGTACTTC; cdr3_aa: CASSQQAVQEQYF
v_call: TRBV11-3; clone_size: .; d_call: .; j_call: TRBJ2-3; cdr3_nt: TGTGCCAGCAGCTCAACAGGGTTTGGGAATACGCAGTATTTT; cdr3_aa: CASSSTGFGNTQYF